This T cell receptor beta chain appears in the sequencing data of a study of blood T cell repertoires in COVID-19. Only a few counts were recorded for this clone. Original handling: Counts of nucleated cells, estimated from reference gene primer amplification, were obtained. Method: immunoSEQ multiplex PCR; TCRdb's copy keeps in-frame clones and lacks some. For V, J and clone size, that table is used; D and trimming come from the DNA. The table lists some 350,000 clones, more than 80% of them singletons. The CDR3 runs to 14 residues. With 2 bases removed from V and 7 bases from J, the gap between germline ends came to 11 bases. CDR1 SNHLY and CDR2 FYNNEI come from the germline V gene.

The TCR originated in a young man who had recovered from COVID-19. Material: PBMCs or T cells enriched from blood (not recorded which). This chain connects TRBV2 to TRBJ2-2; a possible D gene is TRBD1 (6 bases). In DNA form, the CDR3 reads TGTGCCAGCAGTGAAACTCCAGGGGTCGGGGAGCTGTTTTTT. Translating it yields CASSETPGVGELFF.